A selection of T cell receptor beta chains follows, all from one sample in a study of cytomegalovirus exposure and HLA in healthy donors. Only in-frame clones appear in the TCRdb table, and some are missing; sequencing was by immunoSEQ multiplex PCR. Of 250,000 or so clones listed, 90% are singletons. Sequenced input: PBMCs. Receptors originate from a woman under 30 in good health and CMV-seronegative. Both conserved end residues are part of each CDR3. D genes are given only for firm matches. Clone size appears in some rows only: once, few, many, or a class for an expanded clone.

v_call	d_call	clone_size	j_call	cdr3_aa	cdr3_nt
TRBV6-5	TRBD1	.	TRBJ1-1	CASSYSQGAGEAFF	TGTGCCAGCAGTTACTCACAGGGGGCAGGTGAAGCTTTCTTT
TRBV11-2	.	.	TRBJ1-5	CASSFPGQPQHF	TGTGCCAGCAGCTTCCCCGGGCAGCCCCAGCATTTT
TRBV7-6	.	.	TRBJ1-2	CASSPRILGDGYTF	TGTGCCAGCAGCCCCCGGATATTAGGGGATGGCTACACCTTC
TRBV9	TRBD1	.	TRBJ1-4	CASSPGTGNRKLFF	TGTGCCAGCAGCCCCGGGACAGGGAACAGAAAACTGTTTTTT
TRBV4-3	.	.	TRBJ1-3	CASSQDSSSGNTIYF	TGCGCCAGCAGCCAAGATAGCAGCTCTGGAAACACCATATATTTT
TRBV25-1	.	.	TRBJ2-6	CASSSDSGANVLTF	TGTGCCAGCAGTTCAGACTCTGGGGCCAACGTCCTGACTTTC
TRBV6-1	.	.	TRBJ2-7	CASSATGRLGGDRYEQYF	TGTGCCAGCAGTGCGACAGGGCGGCTCGGCGGGGACCGCTACGAGCAGTACTTC
TRBV30	.	.	TRBJ2-1	CAWMAGRYNEQFF	TGTGCCTGGATGGCGGGTCGTTACAATGAGCAGTTCTTC
TRBV7-2	.	.	TRBJ1-4	CASSPDRSTNEKLFF	TGTGCCAGCAGTCCTGACAGATCAACTAATGAAAAACTGTTTTTT
TRBV7-9	TRBD1	.	TRBJ1-1	CASGQGYTEAFF	TGTGCCAGCGGACAGGGCTACACTGAAGCTTTCTTT
TRBV4-3	.	.	TRBJ2-7	CASSQDIGGFDEQYF	TGCGCCAGCAGCCAAGATATTGGAGGGTTCGACGAGCAGTACTTC
TRBV4-1	TRBD1	.	TRBJ2-1	CASSLPGTGVSEQFF	TGCGCCAGCAGCCTTCCGGGGACAGGGGTTAGTGAGCAGTTCTTC
TRBV28	.	.	TRBJ2-3	CASGTGRFRKNSTDTQYF	TGTGCCAGCGGCACAGGAAGATTCAGAAAGAATAGCACAGATACGCAGTATTTT
TRBV28	TRBD1	.	TRBJ1-6	CASSSDRGFYNSPLHF	TGTGCCAGCAGTTCAGACAGGGGATTTTATAATTCACCCCTCCACTTT
TRBV11-2	.	.	TRBJ1-4	CASSVGTREKLFF	TGTGCCAGCAGCGTCGGTACTAGGGAAAAACTGTTTTTT
TRBV7-8	TRBD2	.	TRBJ2-1	CASSDPGLAGDFEQFF	TGTGCCAGCAGCGATCCGGGACTAGCGGGGGACTTTGAGCAGTTCTTC
TRBV13	.	.	TRBJ2-5	CASSLGTAQETQYF	TGTGCCAGCAGCTTAGGCACAGCACAAGAGACCCAGTACTTC
TRBV5-3	TRBD2	.	TRBJ2-3	CARSLGAGGHLNTDTQYF	TGTGCCAGAAGCTTAGGAGCGGGGGGACACCTCAACACAGATACGCAGTATTTT
TRBV2	.	.	TRBJ2-3	CASSAQREVPRTDTQYF	TGTGCCAGCAGCGCCCAACGGGAAGTCCCCCGCACAGATACGCAGTATTTT
TRBV5-4	.	.	TRBJ2-5	CASSQSAKETQYF	TGTGCCAGCAGCCAAAGCGCAAAAGAGACCCAGTACTTC
TRBV19	.	.	TRBJ1-5	CASSMGGRGFQPQHF	TGTGCCAGTAGTATGGGGGGGCGCGGATTTCAGCCCCAGCATTTT
TRBV6-5	.	.	TRBJ1-6	CASSYVGGSNSPLHF	TGTGCCAGCAGTTACGTGGGGGGGTCGAATTCACCCCTCCACTTT
TRBV9	.	.	TRBJ2-2	CASSVGAQGNGELFF	TGTGCCAGCAGCGTAGGGGCGCAGGGGAACGGGGAGCTGTTTTTT
TRBV5-6	TRBD1	.	TRBJ2-7	CASNRDSFYEQYF	TGTGCCAGCAATCGGGACAGTTTCTACGAGCAGTACTTC
TRBV2	TRBD1	.	TRBJ1-6	CAGNDRDPSPLHF	TGTGCCGGAAACGACAGGGACCCCTCACCCCTCCACTTT
TRBV7-3	.	.	TRBJ2-3	CASSLRPPLTSTDTQYF	TGTGCCAGCAGCTTAAGGCCCCCGCTTACAAGCACAGATACGCAGTATTTT
TRBV6-5	.	.	TRBJ1-6	CASSYSIQQNSPLHF	TGTGCCAGCAGTTACTCGATACAGCAAAATTCACCCCTCCACTTT
TRBV29-1	TRBD2	.	TRBJ2-1	CSVGTSGGSEQFF	TGCAGCGTCGGGACTAGCGGAGGTAGTGAGCAGTTCTTC
TRBV5-1	.	few	TRBJ2-1	CASSCGFAREHNEQFF	TGCGCCAGCAGCTGCGGCTTTGCCAGAGAACACAATGAGCAGTTCTTC
TRBV6-1	TRBD1	.	TRBJ1-1	CASSEAPGTVEAFF	TGTGCCAGCAGTGAAGCCCCCGGGACAGTTGAAGCTTTCTTT
TRBV7-9	TRBD1	once	TRBJ2-7	CASSGTGDNEQYF	TGTGCCAGCAGCGGGACAGGGGACAACGAGCAGTACTTC
TRBV6-6	.	.	TRBJ1-6	CASSESSYNSPLHF	TGTGCCAGCAGTGAGAGCTCCTATAATTCACCCCTCCACTTT
TRBV19	TRBD1	.	TRBJ1-6	CASSADRGDSPLHF	TGTGCCAGTAGCGCGGACAGGGGGGATTCACCCCTCCACTTT
TRBV28	.	.	TRBJ1-3	CASSEGGLSGNTIYF	TGTGCCAGCAGCGAGGGGGGGCTATCAGGAAACACCATATATTTT
TRBV5-6	.	once	TRBJ1-1	CASSLPGQEAFF	TGTGCCAGCAGCTTGCCGGGACAAGAAGCTTTCTTT
TRBV12-5	.	.	TRBJ2-5	CASGLFSGVGETQYF	TGTGCTAGTGGTTTGTTTTCAGGGGTCGGAGAGACCCAGTACTTC
TRBV6-5	TRBD1	.	TRBJ1-2	CASSRGQGAGYGYTF	TGTGCCAGCAGTCGGGGACAGGGGGCAGGTTATGGCTACACCTTC
TRBV19	.	.	TRBJ2-7	CASSNRGGYEQYF	TGTGCCAGTAGTAACAGGGGAGGATACGAGCAGTACTTC
TRBV28	.	.	TRBJ1-1	CASSLFSMNTEAFF	TGTGCCAGCAGTTTATTTTCCATGAACACTGAAGCTTTCTTT
TRBV4-3	.	.	TRBJ2-1	CASSQDGAGKGNEQFF	TGCGCCAGCAGCCAAGATGGGGCGGGGAAAGGCAATGAGCAGTTCTTC
TRBV28	TRBD1	.	TRBJ1-5	CASSPGTDKNQPQHF	TGTGCCAGCAGTCCCGGGACAGATAAAAATCAGCCCCAGCATTTT
TRBV11-2	.	.	TRBJ2-7	CASSLVLVQGYEQYF	TGTGCCAGCAGCTTAGTCCTCGTCCAGGGGTACGAGCAGTACTTC
TRBV29-1	.	.	TRBJ2-6	CSVEDLAGSGANVLTF	TGCAGCGTTGAAGATTTAGCTGGCTCTGGGGCCAACGTCCTGACTTTC
TRBV6-1	.	.	TRBJ1-2	CASSDAGVAYGYTF	TGTGCCAGCAGTGATGCGGGGGTGGCCTATGGCTACACCTTC
TRBV19	.	.	TRBJ1-5	CASSDLGVGNQPQHF	TGTGCCAGTAGTGACCTCGGGGTTGGGAATCAGCCCCAGCATTTT
TRBV4-3	.	.	TRBJ1-2	CASSQERQTNYGYTF	TGCGCCAGCAGCCAAGAACGACAGACTAACTATGGCTACACCTTC
TRBV2	.	few	TRBJ1-3	CASSELTGICPF	TGTGCCAGCAGTGAACTTACAGGAATTTGTCCGTTT
TRBV5-1	.	.	TRBJ2-1	CASSLEISGEDEQFF	TGCGCCAGCAGCTTGGAGATTAGCGGAGAGGATGAGCAGTTCTTC
TRBV6-6	.	.	TRBJ1-1	CASSLSTANTEAFF	TGTGCCAGCAGCCTCTCGACAGCGAACACTGAAGCTTTCTTT
TRBV6-6	.	few	TRBJ1-5	CASKGDQPQHF	TGTGCCAGCAAAGGAGATCAGCCCCAGCATTTT
TRBV4-3	.	.	TRBJ1-2	CASSQIGGTSAGGYTF	TGCGCCAGCAGCCAAATCGGGGGGACGTCGGCCGGTGGCTACACCTTC
TRBV11-2	.	.	TRBJ1-2	CASSLEGAGYGYTF	TGTGCCAGCAGCTTAGAGGGGGCTGGCTATGGCTACACCTTC
TRBV6-6	TRBD1	.	TRBJ1-6	CASSLDRAGNSPLHF	TGTGCCAGCAGCCTGGACAGGGCCGGTAATTCACCCCTCCACTTT
TRBV9	TRBD2	.	TRBJ2-5	CASSHSRIAGGPRQETQYF	TGTGCCAGCAGCCATTCGAGGATAGCGGGGGGGCCGAGGCAAGAGACCCAGTACTTC
TRBV4-1	.	.	TRBJ2-5	CASSQTTTSTYQETQYF	TGCGCCAGCAGCCAGACGACAACCAGTACCTACCAAGAGACCCAGTACTTC
TRBV19	TRBD1	.	TRBJ2-2	CASRQGPSNTGELFF	TGTGCCAGCAGACAGGGGCCCTCGAACACCGGGGAGCTGTTTTTT
TRBV2	TRBD1	.	TRBJ2-5	CASSEEIFRDRQETQYF	TGTGCCAGCAGTGAAGAAATTTTCCGGGACAGGCAAGAGACCCAGTACTTC
TRBV2	TRBD2	.	TRBJ2-1	CASSEYRLAGYNEQFF	TGTGCCAGCAGTGAATACCGGCTAGCGGGGTACAATGAGCAGTTCTTC